Below are 2 T cell receptor beta chains sequenced from a single sample in a study of early T cells in non-severe SARS-CoV-2 infection. From the 5' RACE reads, TCRdb called clonotypes with MiXCR, one entry per CDR3 protein. Counted here are around 30,000 distinct CDR3 sequences, 9% occurring once; the ten biggest clones make up around 14%. The material sequenced was whole blood. These TCRs come from an adult who was a healthcare worker with PCR-confirmed SARS-CoV-2 infection or an uninfected control (not recorded which).

This clonotype was counted a few times. The rearrangement uses TRBV7-2 and TRBJ1-3; no clear D gene. This CDR3 region has 15 residues. Looked up from germline, CDR1 is SGHTA and CDR2 is FQGNSA. Trimming stripped 1 base from V and 0 bases from J, with 7 bases between. Written as DNA, the CDR3 is TGTGCCAGCAGCTTAGTAAGGACCTCTGGAAACACCATATATTTT. Encoded protein: CASSLVRTSGNTIYF.

This clonotype appeared a single time. This sequence joins TRBV6-5 and TRBJ1-1, with D possibly matching TRBD1 (5 bases). From germline, CDR1 is MNHEY and CDR2 SVGAGI. The CDR3 extends over 14 amino acids. Trimming took off 7 bases at V and 0 bases at J, with 12 bases between the two ends. CDR3 bases: TGTGCCAGCAAACGGGGCGCGGTGAACACTGAAGCTTTCTTT. As protein: CASKRGAVNTEAFF.